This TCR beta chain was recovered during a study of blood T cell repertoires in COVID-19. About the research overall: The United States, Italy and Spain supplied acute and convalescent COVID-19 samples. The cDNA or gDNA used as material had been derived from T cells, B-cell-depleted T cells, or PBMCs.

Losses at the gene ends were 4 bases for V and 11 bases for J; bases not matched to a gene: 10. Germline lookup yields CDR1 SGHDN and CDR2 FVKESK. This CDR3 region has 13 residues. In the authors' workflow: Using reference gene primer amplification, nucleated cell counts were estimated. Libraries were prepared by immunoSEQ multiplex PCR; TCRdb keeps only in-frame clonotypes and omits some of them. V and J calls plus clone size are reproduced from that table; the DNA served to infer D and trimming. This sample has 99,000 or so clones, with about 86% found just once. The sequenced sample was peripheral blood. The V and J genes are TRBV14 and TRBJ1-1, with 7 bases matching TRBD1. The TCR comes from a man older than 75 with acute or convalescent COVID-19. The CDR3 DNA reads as TGTGCCAGCAGCCTAAGACAGGGATTCGTGGCTTTCTTT. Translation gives CASSLRQGFVAFF. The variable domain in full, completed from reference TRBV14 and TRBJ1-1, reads EAGVTQFPSHSVIEKGQTVTLRCDPISGHDNLYWYRRVMGKEIKFLLHFVKESKQDESGMPNNRFLAERTGGTYSTLKVQPAELEDSGVYFCASSLRQGFVAFFGQGTRLTVV.